Described below is a single T cell receptor beta chain sequence and its context. Its antigen is not identified. From germline, CDR1 is MGHRA and CDR2 YSYEKL. Trimming removed 2 bases from V and 0 bases from J, with 11 bases in between. The CDR3 is 16 residues long. Libraries were prepared by immunoSEQ multiplex PCR; TCRdb keeps only in-frame clonotypes and omits some of them. This repertoire shows around 80,000 clones, nearly 90% found once; its top ten account for under 1.5%. The data belong to a study of T cell responses to AZD1222 COVID-19 vaccine. Study conclusions and caveats: The CD4 TCRs associated with vaccination extended across spike and predominated at 160-218 and 743-854. Seropositivity was recorded at baseline in only a handful of AZD1222 recipients. Reportedly, nearly half of unique spike TCRs recognized epitopes outside B.1.351/B.1.1.7 mutations.

The starting material was peripheral blood, obtained 28 days after the second AZD1222 dose. The sequence was collected from an adult who received the AZD1222 COVID-19 vaccine. The chain uses TRBV4-1 and TRBJ1-5, with no clear D. Here the CDR3 DNA reads TGCGCCAGCAGCCAATTGGTCGGAACTAGCAATCAGCCCCAGCATTTT. Its protein product is CASSQLVGTSNQPQHF.